Below, 17 T cell receptor beta chains from the same sample are listed, as sequenced in a study of T cells in tumors and immune-related adverse events. Data came from immunoSEQ multiplex PCR; TCRdb stores just in-frame clones and leaves some out. Among a few thousand clones, roughly 61% were seen once, and the ten largest hold around 5.7%. Here the sequenced sample was gut tissue, taken from a patient treated with anti-PD-1 therapy. These receptors originate from a female donor with metastatic renal cell carcinoma.

The chain links TRBV9 to TRBJ2-1; no reliable D call. Germline V gives CDR1 SGDLS, CDR2 YYNGEE. Trimming took off 4 bases at V and 0 bases at J, with 11 bases between the two ends. The CDR3 consists of 15 residues. CDR3 sequence: CASSPYLSSYNEQFF. The CDR3 region has the DNA TGTGCCAGCAGCCCCTACTTAAGCTCCTACAATGAGCAGTTCTTC. Variable domain in full (rest from reference TRBV9 and TRBJ2-1): DSGVTQTPKHLITATGQRVTLRCSPRSGDLSVYWYQQSLDQGLQFLIQYYNGEERAKGNILERFSAQQFPDLHSELNLSSLELGDSALYFCASSPYLSSYNEQFFGPGTRLTVL.

This rearrangement joins TRBV19 to TRBJ1-4; TRBD1 is a possible D gene (6 bases). There are 14 residues in the CDR3. The germline V gene encodes CDR1 LNHDA and CDR2 SQIVND (reference sequence). Trimming left V 6 bases short and J 4 bases short, with 12 bases between. The CDR3 here is CASRVTGFNEKLFF. CDR3 sequence (DNA): TGTGCCAGTAGGGTGACAGGATTTAATGAAAAACTGTTTTTT.

The chain is built from TRBV4-1 and TRBJ2-2, with 11 bases that match TRBD1. The CDR3 covers 17 residues. Germline V gene lookup returns CDR1 MGHRA and CDR2 YSYEKL. Trimming at V came to 4 bases and at J to 6 bases, leaving 10 bases not matched to a gene. CDR3 region: CASSRHGGQGAAGELFF. The DNA for the CDR3 is TGCGCCAGCAGCCGACATGGCGGACAGGGGGCGGCCGGGGAGCTGTTTTTT.

This sequence joins TRBV6-1 and TRBJ2-1; weak D call: TRBD2 (6 bases). This CDR3 spans 16 amino acids. Trimming left V 1 base short and J 4 bases short, with 14 bases between. From germline, CDR1 is MNHNS and CDR2 SASEGT. CDR3 residues: CASSEDVAAIYNEQFF. In nucleotides, the CDR3 is TGTGCCAGCAGTGAAGATGTAGCGGCGATATACAATGAGCAGTTCTTC.

This clone has a handful of counts. V and J are TRBV11-2 and TRBJ2-7; D is perhaps TRBD1 (6 bases). The germline V gene has CDR1 SGHAT and CDR2 FQNNGV. The CDR3 sequence is 14 residues long. Trimming took off 2 bases at V and 7 bases at J, with 15 bases between the two ends. This CDR3 is CASSLRTAPSEQYF. The CDR3 region has the DNA TGTGCCAGCAGCTTACGGACAGCCCCTAGTGAGCAGTACTTC.

The V and J genes are TRBV19 and TRBJ1-5; D gene ambiguous. CDR1 LNHDA and CDR2 SQIVND come from the germline V gene (reference sequence). The CDR3 contains 13 residues. Trimming took 3 bases from V and 2 from J, leaving 5 bases between them. The CDR3 bases are TGTGCCAGTAGTATCGTAGGCAATCAGCCCCAGCATTTT. It specifies CASSIVGNQPQHF.

The J gene is TRBJ2-2, the V gene TRBV5-4, with D unresolved. The CDR3 totals 15 residues. CDR1 and CDR2 from the germline V gene are SGHNT and YYREEE (reference sequence). V was cut by 5 bases and J by 5 bases, with 16 bases left in between. CDR3 sequence: CASRPGRTETGELFF. CDR3 coding DNA: TGTGCCAGCAGGCCTGGTAGGACGGAGACCGGGGAGCTGTTTTTT.

This chain joins TRBV4-1 and TRBJ1-1; D remains unclear. Trimming took off 4 bases at V and 2 bases at J, with 14 bases between the two ends. Germline loops: CDR1 MGHRA, CDR2 YSYEKL. The CDR3 loop spans 15 amino acids. CDR3 region: CASSRRTDINTEAFF. CDR3 bases: TGCGCCAGCAGCCGCCGTACCGATATTAACACTGAAGCTTTCTTT.

The chain's CDR3 is CASSVAMGPNYGYTF. CDR3 nucleotide sequence: TGTGCCAGCAGCGTAGCTATGGGGCCAAACTATGGCTACACCTTC. The J gene is TRBJ1-2, the V gene TRBV9; TRBD1 is a possible D gene (5 bases). Trimming took 0 bases from V and 2 from J, leaving 11 bases between them. This CDR3 region has 15 residues. Germline V gene sequence: CDR1 SGDLS, CDR2 YYNGEE.

The rearrangement joins TRBV11-3 to TRBJ2-3, with TRBD2 matching over 14 bases. Germline CDR1 and CDR2: SGHNT and YENEEA. Trimming at V came to 5 bases and at J to 4 bases, leaving 5 bases not matched to a gene. This CDR3 contains 16 residues. The CDR3 region has the DNA TGTGCCAGCAGCGTCGGGACTAGCGGGAGATCAGATACGCAGTATTTT. Residues: CASSVGTSGRSDTQYF.

This clone has more than one count but fewer than ten. The rearrangement uses TRBV2 and TRBJ2-7, with 9 nucleotides matching TRBD2. Trimming removed 5 bases from V and 6 bases from J; junction bases left unmatched: 14. The CDR3 has 16 amino acids. Germline CDR1 SNHLY, CDR2 FYNNEI. As DNA, the CDR3 is TGTGCCAGCAGTCGTCAGACTAGCGGACCTTTGTGCGAGCAGTACTTC. Translated: CASSRQTSGPLCEQYF.

The table lists this clone with a few counts. The same CDR3 is also encoded by other DNA sequences in this sample. The genes are TRBV7-2 and TRBJ1-1; 9 positions agree with TRBD1. J was trimmed by 3 bases and V by 2 bases; bases with no gene match: 4. This CDR3 spans 15 amino acids. CDR1 and CDR2 (germline): SGHTA, FQGNSA. In DNA form, the CDR3 reads TGTGCCAGCAGCTTAACCGGGACAGGGCACACTGAAGCTTTCTTT. It specifies CASSLTGTGHTEAFF.

This clone was seen a few times. The chain has TRBV2 and TRBJ1-4; no firm D call. The CDR3 spans 15 residues. V was cut by 8 bases and J by 2 bases, with 15 bases left in between. Germline V gives CDR1 SNHLY, CDR2 FYNNEI. The CDR3 DNA sequence: TGTGCCAGCTCCCCTTGGGTTGGGACTAATGAAAAACTGTTTTTT. Protein: CASSPWVGTNEKLFF.

The J gene is TRBJ2-7, the V gene TRBV6-1, with D tentatively TRBD1 or TRBD2 (5 bases each). The germline gives CDR1 MNHNS, CDR2 SASEGT. The CDR3 totals 14 residues. Trimming left V 4 bases short and J 5 bases short, with 15 bases between. CDR3: CASSGGPGTNEQYF. CDR3 coding DNA: TGTGCCAGCAGTGGGGGACCGGGGACGAACGAGCAGTACTTC.

This clone showed up just a few times. The chain has TRBV18 and TRBJ1-1; D is perhaps TRBD1 (5 bases). The CDR3 loop spans 13 amino acids. CDR1 KGHSH and CDR2 LQKENI come from the germline V gene. Trimming removed 0 bases at V and 11 bases at J, with 13 bases between. The CDR3 DNA follows: TGTGCCAGCTCACCACCGGGGCGGGCCGGGGCTTTCTTT. The encoded protein is CASSPPGRAGAFF.

The CDR3 region has the DNA TGTGCCAGTAGTATGGCGGGACCAGATACGCAGTATTTT. Residues: CASSMAGPDTQYF. This chain connects TRBV19 to TRBJ2-3; a possible D gene is TRBD2 (6 bases). The V end lost 3 bases, the J end lost 4 bases, and 8 bases lay between the germline ends. Germline V gene data show CDR1 as LNHDA and CDR2 as SQIVND (reference sequence). The CDR3 contains 13 residues.

This chain joins TRBV29-1 and TRBJ2-2, with TRBD2 matching over 7 bases. Germline V gene data show CDR1 as SQVTM and CDR2 as ANQGSEA. The length of the CDR3 is 20 residues. Unmatched junction bases numbered 20, after V lost 0 bases and J lost 4 bases. The CDR3 nucleotides are TGCAGCGTTGAAGACCCTCTTCTCTCGGGCGGGGGAAGGGGCACCGGGGAGCTGTTTTTT. Translating gives CSVEDPLLSGGGRGTGELFF.